This T cell receptor beta chain was observed in a study of cytomegalovirus exposure and HLA in healthy donors. The CDR3 is 8 residues long. The V gene's germline CDR1 is DFQATT and CDR2 SNEGSKA (reference sequence). The V end was cut by 6 bases, the J end by 7 bases, with 4 bases between. General study points: The study found most TCR sequences rare, yet found some public TCRs in many donors.

In the case of this clone: Its antigen is unknown.

TCRdb keeps only in-frame clones here, not all; method: immunoSEQ multiplex PCR. The sample records roughly 150,000 clones, roughly nine tenths being singletons. The sequenced material came from PBMCs. The clonotype was recovered from a man aged 18 to 30 in good health and CMV-seropositive. The chain recombines TRBV20-1 with TRBJ2-7; D not resolved. Written as DNA, the CDR3 is TGCAGTGCCGGGGAGCAGTACTTC. Encoded protein: CSAGEQYF.